The T cell receptor beta chain described here comes from a study of blood T cell repertoires in COVID-19. Under the authors' procedure: Researchers report that nucleated cell counts were estimated from reference gene primer amplification. Here immunoSEQ multiplex PCR was the method, and the copy in TCRdb shows in-frame clones only, minus some. D and trimming were read from the DNA, whereas the V and J calls and clone size are those reported in that table. The table lists 70,000 to 95,000 clones, around 80% of them singletons. CDR3 size: 14 residues. V was shortened by 1 base and J by 3 bases, with 7 bases between the two germline ends. The germline V gene has CDR1 MGHRA and CDR2 YSYEKL.

Sample: peripheral blood. This receptor was taken from a man aged 55 to 70 with COVID-19, enrolled during active disease. This rearrangement joins TRBV4-1 to TRBJ1-5; D call uncertain. As DNA, the CDR3 is TGCGCCAGCAGCCAAGGGCGGGACAATCAGCCCCAGCATTTT. It codes for CASSQGRDNQPQHF.